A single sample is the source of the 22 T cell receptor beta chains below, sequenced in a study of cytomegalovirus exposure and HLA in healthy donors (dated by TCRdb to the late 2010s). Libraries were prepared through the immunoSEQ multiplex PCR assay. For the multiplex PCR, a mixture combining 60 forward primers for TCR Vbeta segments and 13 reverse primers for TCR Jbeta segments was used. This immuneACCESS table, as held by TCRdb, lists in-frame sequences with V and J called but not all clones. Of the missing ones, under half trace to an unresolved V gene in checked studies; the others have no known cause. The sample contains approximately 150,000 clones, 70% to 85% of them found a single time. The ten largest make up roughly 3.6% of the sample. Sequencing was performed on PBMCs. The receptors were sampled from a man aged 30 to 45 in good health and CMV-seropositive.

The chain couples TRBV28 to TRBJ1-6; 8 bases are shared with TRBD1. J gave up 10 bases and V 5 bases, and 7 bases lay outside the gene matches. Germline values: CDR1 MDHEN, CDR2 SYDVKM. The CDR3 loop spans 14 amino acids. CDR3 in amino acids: CASSPGQGRSPLHF. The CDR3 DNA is TGTGCCAGCAGTCCCGGACAGGGAAGGTCACCCCTCCACTTT.

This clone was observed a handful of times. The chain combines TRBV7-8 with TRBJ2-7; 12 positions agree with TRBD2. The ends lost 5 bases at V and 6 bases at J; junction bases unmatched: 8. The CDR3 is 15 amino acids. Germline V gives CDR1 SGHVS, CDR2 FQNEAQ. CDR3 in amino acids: CASSPRTSGAIEQYF. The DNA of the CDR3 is TGTGCCAGCAGCCCTAGGACTAGCGGGGCAATCGAGCAGTACTTC.

The CDR3 DNA sequence: TGTGCCTGGAGTTTCTACAGGCTGAACACTGAAGCTTTCTTT. It is translated as CAWSFYRLNTEAFF. The genes are TRBV30 and TRBJ1-1, with a possible D match to TRBD1 (5 bases). CDR1 and CDR2 (germline): GTSNPN, SVGIG (reference sequence). CDR3 length: 14 residues. The V end lost 2 bases, the J end lost 0 bases, and 10 bases lay between the germline ends.

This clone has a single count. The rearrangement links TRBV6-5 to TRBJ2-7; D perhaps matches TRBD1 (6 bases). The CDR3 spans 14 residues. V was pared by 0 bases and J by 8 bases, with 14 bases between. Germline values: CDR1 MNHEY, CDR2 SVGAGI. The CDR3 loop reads CASSYSGADPKQYF. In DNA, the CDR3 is TGTGCCAGCAGTTACTCGGGGGCAGACCCAAAGCAGTACTTC.

This chain's CDR3 is CASSLGPSDRGETQYF. The CDR3 DNA sequence: TGCGCCAGCAGCTTGGGCCCTTCGGACAGGGGGGAGACCCAGTACTTC. The chain employs TRBV5-1 and TRBJ2-5; 10 nucleotides agree with TRBD1. Germline CDR1 SGHRS, CDR2 YFSETQ. CDR3 size: 16 residues. V lost 0 bases, J lost 5 bases, and 7 bases stayed unmatched.

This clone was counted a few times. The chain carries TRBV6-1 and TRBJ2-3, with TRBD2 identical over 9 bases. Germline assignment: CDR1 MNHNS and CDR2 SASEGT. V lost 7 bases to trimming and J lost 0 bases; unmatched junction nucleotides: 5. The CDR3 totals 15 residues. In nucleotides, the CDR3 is TGTGCCAGCATGGAGCGGGGGGCCAGCACAGATACGCAGTATTTT. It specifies CASMERGASTDTQYF.

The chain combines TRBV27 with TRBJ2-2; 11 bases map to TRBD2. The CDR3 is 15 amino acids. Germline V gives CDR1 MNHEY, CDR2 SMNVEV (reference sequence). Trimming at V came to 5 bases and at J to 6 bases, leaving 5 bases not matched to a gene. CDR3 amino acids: CASSPGLAGSGELFF. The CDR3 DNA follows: TGTGCCAGCAGTCCCGGACTAGCGGGTTCCGGGGAGCTGTTTTTT.

This CDR3 reads CASSVARGGYGYTF. The CDR3 DNA follows: TGTGCCAGCAGCGTAGCGAGAGGGGGCTATGGCTACACCTTC. V and J are TRBV9 and TRBJ1-2; weak D call: TRBD1 (6 bases). Per germline, CDR1 SGDLS and CDR2 YYNGEE. V dropped 0 bases and J dropped 4 bases, with 10 bases sitting between them. The CDR3 runs 14 residues.

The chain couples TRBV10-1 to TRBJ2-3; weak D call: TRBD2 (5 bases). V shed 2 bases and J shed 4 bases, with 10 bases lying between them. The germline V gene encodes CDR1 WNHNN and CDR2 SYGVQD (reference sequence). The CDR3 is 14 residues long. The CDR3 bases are TGCGCCAGCAGTGAGGGAGGATGGGCAGATACGCAGTATTTT. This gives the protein CASSEGGWADTQYF.

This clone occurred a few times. The CDR3: CASRGTAGGLNTQYF. The CDR3 region has the DNA TGTGCCAGCAGGGGGACTGCGGGGGGACTCAATACGCAGTATTTT. The chain uses TRBV2 and TRBJ2-3; 8 nucleotides match TRBD2. V lost 6 bases and J lost 7; bases outside the gene matches: 12. Germline values: CDR1 SNHLY, CDR2 FYNNEI. CDR3 length: 15 residues.

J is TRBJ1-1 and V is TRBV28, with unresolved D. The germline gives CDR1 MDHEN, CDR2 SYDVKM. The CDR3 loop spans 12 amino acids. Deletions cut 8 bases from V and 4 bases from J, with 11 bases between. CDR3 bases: TGTGCCAGCGGACTAACTTTCACTGAAGCTTTCTTT. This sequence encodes CASGLTFTEAFF.

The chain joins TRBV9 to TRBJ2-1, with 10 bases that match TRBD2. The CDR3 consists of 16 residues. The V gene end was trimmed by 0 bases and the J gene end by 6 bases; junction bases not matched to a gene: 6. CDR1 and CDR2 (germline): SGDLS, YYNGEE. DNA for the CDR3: TGTGCCAGCAGCGTAGGGGGATCTAGCGGGGGCAATGAGCAGTTCTTC. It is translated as CASSVGGSSGGNEQFF. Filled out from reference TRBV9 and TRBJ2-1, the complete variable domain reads DSGVTQTPKHLITATGQRVTLRCSPRSGDLSVYWYQQSLDQGLQFLIQYYNGEERAKGNILERFSAQQFPDLHSELNLSSLELGDSALYFCASSVGGSSGGNEQFFGPGTRLTVL.

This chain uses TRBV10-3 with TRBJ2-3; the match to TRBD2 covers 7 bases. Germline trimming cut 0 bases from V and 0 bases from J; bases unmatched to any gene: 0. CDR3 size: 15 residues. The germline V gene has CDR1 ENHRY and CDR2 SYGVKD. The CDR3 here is CAISESRGSTDTQYF. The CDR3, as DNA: TGTGCCATCAGTGAGTCGCGGGGGAGCACAGATACGCAGTATTTT.

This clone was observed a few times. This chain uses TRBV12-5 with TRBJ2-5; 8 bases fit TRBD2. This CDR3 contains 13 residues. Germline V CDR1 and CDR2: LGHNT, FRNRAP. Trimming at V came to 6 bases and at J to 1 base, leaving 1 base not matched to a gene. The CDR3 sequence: CASGRGAQETQYF. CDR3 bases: TGTGCTAGTGGGCGGGGGGCCCAAGAGACCCAGTACTTC.

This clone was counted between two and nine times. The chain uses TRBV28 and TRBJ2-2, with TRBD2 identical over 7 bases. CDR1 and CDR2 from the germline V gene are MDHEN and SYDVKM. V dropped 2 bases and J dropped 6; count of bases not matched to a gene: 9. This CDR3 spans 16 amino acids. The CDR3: CASSLRTRGYPGELFF. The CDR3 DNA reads TGTGCCAGCAGTTTACGGACTAGGGGATACCCCGGGGAGCTGTTTTTT.

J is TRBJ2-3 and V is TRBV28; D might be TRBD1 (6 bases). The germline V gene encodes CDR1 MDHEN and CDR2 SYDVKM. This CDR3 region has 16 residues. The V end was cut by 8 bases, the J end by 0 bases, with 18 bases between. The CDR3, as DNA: TGTGCCAGCCCTAAGGAAGGGGACACTAGCACAGATACGCAGTATTTT. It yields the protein CASPKEGDTSTDTQYF.

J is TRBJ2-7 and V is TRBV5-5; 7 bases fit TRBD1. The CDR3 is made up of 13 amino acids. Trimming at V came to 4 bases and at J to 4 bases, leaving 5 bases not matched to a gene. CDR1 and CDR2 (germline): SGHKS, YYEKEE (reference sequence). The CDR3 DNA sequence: TGTGCCAGCAGCCCGTCGACAGGGTACGAGCAGTACTTC. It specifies CASSPSTGYEQYF.

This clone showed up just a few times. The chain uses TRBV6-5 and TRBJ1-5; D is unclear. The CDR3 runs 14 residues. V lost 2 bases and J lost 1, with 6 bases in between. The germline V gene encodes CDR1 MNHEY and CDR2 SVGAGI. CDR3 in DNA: TGTGCCAGCAGTTACCATTCCAGCAATCAGCCCCAGCATTTT. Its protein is CASSYHSSNQPQHF.

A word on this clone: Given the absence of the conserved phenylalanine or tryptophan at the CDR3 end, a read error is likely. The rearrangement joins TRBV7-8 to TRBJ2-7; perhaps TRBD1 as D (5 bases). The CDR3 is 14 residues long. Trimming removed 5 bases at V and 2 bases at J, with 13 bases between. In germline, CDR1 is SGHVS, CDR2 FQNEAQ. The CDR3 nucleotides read TGTGCCAGCAGCCTTCCCAGGGAACCCTACGAGCAGTACCTC. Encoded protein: CASSLPREPYEQYL.

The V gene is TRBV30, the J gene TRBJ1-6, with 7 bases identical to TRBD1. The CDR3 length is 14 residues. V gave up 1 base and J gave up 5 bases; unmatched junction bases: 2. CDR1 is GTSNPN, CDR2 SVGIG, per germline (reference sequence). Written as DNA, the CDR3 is TGTGCCTGGAGTGCGGGACAGAATAATTCACCCCTCCACTTT. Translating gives CAWSAGQNNSPLHF.

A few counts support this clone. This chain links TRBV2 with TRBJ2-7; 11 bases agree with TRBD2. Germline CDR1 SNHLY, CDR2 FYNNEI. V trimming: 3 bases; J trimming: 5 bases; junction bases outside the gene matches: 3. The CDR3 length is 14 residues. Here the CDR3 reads CASSETSGVHEQYF. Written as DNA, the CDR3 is TGTGCCAGCAGTGAGACTAGCGGGGTTCACGAGCAGTACTTC.

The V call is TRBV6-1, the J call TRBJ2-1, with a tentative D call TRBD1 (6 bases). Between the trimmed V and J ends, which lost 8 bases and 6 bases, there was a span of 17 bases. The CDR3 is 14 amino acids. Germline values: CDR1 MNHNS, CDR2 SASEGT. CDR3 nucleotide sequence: TGTGCCAGCGTCAGGGACACAGCCTTCAATGAGCAGTTCTTC. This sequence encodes CASVRDTAFNEQFF.